Below are 30 T cell receptor beta chains sequenced from a single sample in a study of blood T cell repertoires in COVID-19 (TCRdb year 2020). Library creation used the immunoSEQ multiplex PCR assay. Imported from immuneACCESS, the table was reduced by TCRdb to in-frame sequences with V and J called. These copies leave out some clones; in studies compared against another copy, an unresolved V gene accounts for under half, and the cause of the remainder is not known. The sample table records about 400,000 clones; around nine tenths of these occur just once. Approximately 9.3% of the sample lies in the top ten. The sequenced sample consisted of PBMCs or T cells enriched from blood (not recorded which). The receptors shown here come from a woman aged 45 to 65 who had recovered from COVID-19.

Remarks on this clone: Other DNA sequences of this sample code for an identical CDR3. The rearrangement uses TRBV5-1 and TRBJ1-2, with D tentatively TRBD1 (6 bases). The V gene lost 5 bases and the J gene lost 4 bases, with 12 bases spanning the gap. This CDR3 spans 13 amino acids. Germline loops: CDR1 SGHRS, CDR2 YFSETQ. The DNA of the CDR3 is TGCGCCAGCAGTGGTACAGGGACCTATGGCTACACCTTC. This encodes CASSGTGTYGYTF. Variable domain in full (rest from reference TRBV5-1 and TRBJ1-2): KAGVTQTPRYLIKTRGQQVTLSCSPISGHRSVSWYQQTPGQGLQFLFEYFSETQRNKGNFPGRFSGRQFSNSRSEMNVSTLELGDSALYLCASSGTGTYGYTFGSGTRLTVV.

The chain links TRBV24-1 to TRBJ2-6, with D possibly matching TRBD1 (5 bases). The CDR3 spans 18 residues. The V and J ends lost 5 bases and 0 bases respectively, with 16 bases between them. CDR1 and CDR2 (germline): KGHDR, SFDVKD. CDR3 amino acids: CATSGPRTPSSGANVLTF. In DNA form, the CDR3 reads TGTGCCACCAGTGGACCAAGGACACCTAGCTCTGGGGCCAACGTCCTGACTTTC.

This chain links TRBV24-1 with TRBJ1-2; no definite D call. Germline CDR1 is KGHDR and CDR2 is SFDVKD. The CDR3 is 22 amino acids. Trimming left V 5 bases short and J 1 base short, with 34 bases between. Written as DNA, the CDR3 is TGTGCCACCAGTGTGGAGAGGGCGTCCCAGATGGAGATACGGCCCCTTAACTATGGCTACACCTTC. Residues: CATSVERASQMEIRPLNYGYTF.

The CDR3 DNA follows: TGTGCCAGCAGCTTGTTTAGGGGGACAGGGGGTCGTTTACAAGAGACCCAGTACTTC. This codes for CASSLFRGTGGRLQETQYF. This rearrangement joins TRBV5-8 to TRBJ2-5; 11 positions agree with TRBD1. V gave up 1 base and J gave up 2 bases; unmatched junction bases: 13. The CDR3 extends over 19 amino acids. Germline assignment: CDR1 SGHTS and CDR2 YDEGEE. The complete variable domain, with remaining parts taken from reference TRBV5-8 and TRBJ2-5, reads EAGVTQSPTHLIKTRGQQATLRCSPISGHTSVYWYQQALGLGLQFLLWYDEGEERNRGNFPPRFSGRQFPNYSSELNVNALELEDSALYLCASSLFRGTGGRLQETQYFGPGTRLLVL.

The gene calls are TRBV28 and TRBJ1-6; maybe TRBD1 (6 bases). This CDR3 region has 15 residues. The V end lost 2 bases, the J end lost 8 bases, and 13 bases lay between the germline ends. CDR1 and CDR2 from the germline V gene are MDHEN and SYDVKM. CDR3 loop: CASSLRGAGDSPLHF. CDR3 bases: TGTGCCAGCAGTTTACGGGGGGCTGGCGATTCACCCCTCCACTTT.

The chain uses TRBV11-1 and TRBJ2-3, with a weak D call TRBD1 (5 bases). Germline V gene lookup returns CDR1 SGHAT and CDR2 FQDESV (reference sequence). The CDR3 covers 13 residues. V lost 5 bases and J 8 bases, leaving 14 bases between the germline ends. This CDR3 reads CASSLGRGGTQYF. The CDR3 bases are TGTGCCAGCAGCCTCGGTAGGGGCGGTACGCAGTATTTT.

The chain employs TRBV5-1 and TRBJ2-2; D is ambiguous. V shed 2 bases and J shed 3 bases, with 11 bases lying between them. The CDR3 spans 15 residues. Germline lookup yields CDR1 SGHRS and CDR2 YFSETQ. CDR3 protein: CASSFGALDTGELFF. In nucleotides, the CDR3 is TGCGCCAGCAGCTTTGGAGCGTTGGACACCGGGGAGCTGTTTTTT.

The rearrangement uses TRBV5-8 and TRBJ2-2, with a weak D call TRBD2 (6 bases). The CDR3 consists of 16 residues. CDR1 is SGHTS and CDR2 is YDEGEE in the germline V gene. V lost 2 bases, J lost 5 bases, and 16 bases lay in between. The CDR3 DNA sequence: TGTGCCAGCAGCTTAGGAGGGCCAGTCGGAACCGGGGAGCTGTTTTTT. Its protein product is CASSLGGPVGTGELFF.

V usage is TRBV7-9 and J usage is TRBJ2-4; the match to TRBD2 covers 8 bases. There are 14 residues in the CDR3. Per germline, CDR1 SEHNR and CDR2 FQNEAQ (reference sequence). Trimming removed 4 bases from V and 6 bases from J; junction bases left unmatched: 5. CDR3 in amino acids: CASSSAGEGNIQYF. The DNA of the CDR3 is TGTGCCAGCAGCTCAGCGGGGGAGGGAAACATTCAGTACTTC.

The rearrangement uses TRBV28 and TRBJ2-7; D is unresolved. This CDR3 has 11 amino acids. The V end was cut by 7 bases, the J end by 3 bases, with 7 bases between. From germline, CDR1 is MDHEN and CDR2 SYDVKM. CDR3 amino acids: CASNSFYEQYF. The CDR3, as DNA: TGTGCCAGCAACTCCTTCTACGAGCAGTACTTC. The entire variable domain, with the rest obtained from reference TRBV28 and TRBJ2-7, is as follows: DVKVTQSSRYLVKRTGEKVFLECVQDMDHENMFWYRQDPGLGLRLIYFSYDVKMKEKGDIPEGYSVSREKKERFSLILESASTNQTSMYLCASNSFYEQYFGPGTRLTVT.

The rearrangement uses TRBV6-5 and TRBJ2-1; 11 bases map to TRBD2. Germline V gene data show CDR1 as MNHEY and CDR2 as SVGAGI. The V and J ends lost 8 bases and 9 bases, in that order; junction bases with no gene match: 9. This CDR3 has 14 amino acids. The CDR3 spells CASAVAGGVFEQFF. In DNA form, the CDR3 reads TGTGCCAGCGCGGTAGCGGGGGGGGTTTTTGAGCAGTTCTTC.

This rearrangement joins TRBV5-1 to TRBJ1-2; tentative D call: TRBD1 (5 bases). The CDR3 spans 15 residues. Germline CDR1 is SGHRS and CDR2 is YFSETQ. V lost 4 bases to trimming and J lost 4 bases, with 17 bases between them. In nucleotides, the CDR3 is TGCGCCAGCAGCCCCGCCCAACCAGGGCCCTATGGCTACACCTTC. It encodes CASSPAQPGPYGYTF. The whole variable domain, remainder taken from reference TRBV5-1 and TRBJ1-2, is KAGVTQTPRYLIKTRGQQVTLSCSPISGHRSVSWYQQTPGQGLQFLFEYFSETQRNKGNFPGRFSGRQFSNSRSEMNVSTLELGDSALYLCASSPAQPGPYGYTFGSGTRLTVV.

The sample holds a few counts of this clone. CDR3 residues: CASSPTQDQPQHF. The CDR3 DNA reads TGTGCCAGCAGTCCGACCCAGGATCAGCCCCAGCATTTT. The chain couples TRBV7-2 to TRBJ1-5; the D is unclear. The CDR3 extends over 13 amino acids. The germline gives CDR1 SGHTA, CDR2 FQGNSA. Trimming took 6 bases from V and 5 from J, leaving 11 bases between them.

The chain recombines TRBV29-1 with TRBJ1-2; D is possibly TRBD1 (5 bases). Trimming shortened V by 4 bases and J by 1 base, and 13 bases separated the two germline ends. In germline, CDR1 is SQVTM, CDR2 ANQGSEA. The CDR3 runs to 14 residues. The CDR3 nucleotides read TGCAGCGTTGGAGGTAGGGGACTTAACTATGGCTACACCTTC. Its translation: CSVGGRGLNYGYTF.

The V call is TRBV5-6, the J call TRBJ2-3, with 11 bases aligning to TRBD2. Germline values: CDR1 SGHDT, CDR2 YYEEEE. The CDR3 totals 16 residues. Germline trimming cut 4 bases from V and 6 bases from J; bases unmatched to any gene: 10. CDR3 amino acids: CASSRLAGGGLDTQYF. The CDR3 region has the DNA TGTGCCAGCAGCCGCTTAGCGGGGGGGGGCTTGGATACGCAGTATTTT.

This clone was seen only once. V usage is TRBV7-3 and J usage is TRBJ1-6; tentatively, D is TRBD1 (6 bases). V gave up 7 bases and J gave up 8 bases, with 15 bases separating them. Germline assignment: CDR1 SGHTA and CDR2 FQGTGA. The CDR3 loop spans 14 amino acids. CDR3 sequence (DNA): TGTGCCAGCAACCCACAGGGTCTGGATTCACCCCTCCACTTT. This codes for CASNPQGLDSPLHF.

V and J are TRBV28 and TRBJ1-1, with D perhaps TRBD1 (5 bases). The CDR3 spans 13 residues. V was pared by 6 bases and J by 7 bases, with 15 bases between. CDR1 and CDR2 (germline): MDHEN, SYDVKM. CDR3 amino acids: CASSPGPGGEAFF. CDR3 sequence (DNA): TGTGCCAGCAGCCCGGGGCCGGGAGGTGAAGCTTTCTTT.

The chain couples TRBV25-1 to TRBJ2-1; 9 bases agree with TRBD2. The germline gives CDR1 MGHDK, CDR2 SYGVNS. Unmatched junction bases numbered 10, after V lost 6 bases and J lost 4 bases. This CDR3 spans 16 amino acids. CDR3 coding DNA: TGTGCCAGCAGGTCCGTAGCGGGGGAGAATTACAATGAGCAGTTCTTC. Residues: CASRSVAGENYNEQFF.

This clone was found once. The CDR3 spells CASSPGGLGTEAFF. For the CDR3, the DNA is TGTGCCAGCAGCCCGGGGGGGTTGGGCACTGAAGCTTTCTTT. The chain employs TRBV21-1 and TRBJ1-1. TRBV21-1 has pseudogene status. The CDR3 covers 14 residues.

This clone was counted a single time. The chain couples TRBV30 to TRBJ1-3; possibly TRBD1 for D (5 bases). CDR3 size: 11 residues. Germline CDR1 GTSNPN, CDR2 SVGIG (reference sequence). The CDR3 nucleotides are TGTGCGGTGGGGGGTGGAAACACCATATATTTT. It is translated as CAVGGGNTIYF.

The J gene is TRBJ2-7, the V gene TRBV5-6; TRBD1 matches 7 bases. The V and J ends lost 4 bases and 9 bases, in that order; junction bases with no gene match: 25. This CDR3 contains 18 residues. From germline, CDR1 is SGHDT and CDR2 YYEEEE. CDR3 sequence reads: CASSPKRSGTEPRVGQYF. For the CDR3, the DNA is TGTGCCAGCAGCCCAAAGCGGTCCGGGACAGAGCCCCGGGTGGGGCAGTACTTC. The full variable domain, in which reference TRBV5-6 and TRBJ2-7 provide the parts outside the CDR3, is DAGVTQSPTHLIKTRGQQVTLRCSPKSGHDTVSWYQQALGQGPQFIFQYYEEEERQRGNFPDRFSGHQFPNYSSELNVNALLLGDSALYLCASSPKRSGTEPRVGQYFGPGTRLTVT.

This CDR3 reads CASSRGSNEKLFF. As DNA, the CDR3 is TGTGCCAGCAGTAGGGGTTCTAATGAAAAACTGTTTTTT. This chain joins TRBV6-5 and TRBJ1-4, with D possibly being TRBD1 (5 bases). This CDR3 region has 13 residues. The germline V gene has CDR1 MNHEY and CDR2 SVGAGI. Trimming removed 5 bases from V and 3 bases from J, with 7 bases in between.

The J gene is TRBJ1-3, the V gene TRBV11-2; no reliable D call. V gave up 0 bases and J gave up 2 bases, with 14 bases separating them. The CDR3 totals 17 residues. Per germline, CDR1 SGHAT and CDR2 FQNNGV. The chain's CDR3 is CASSLDSPILPGNTIYF. The DNA for the CDR3 is TGTGCCAGCAGCTTAGATAGTCCGATCCTTCCTGGAAACACCATATATTTT.

The V call is TRBV2, the J call TRBJ1-5, with unresolved D. Germline-derived CDR1 and CDR2 are SNHLY and FYNNEI. The CDR3 loop spans 13 amino acids. Trimming stripped 4 bases from V and 4 bases from J, with 8 bases between. In nucleotides, the CDR3 is TGTGCCAGCAGTGGCAGGTCTAATCAGCCCCAGCATTTT. This sequence encodes CASSGRSNQPQHF.

This clone was found once. The CDR3 spells CASVLGGHGRYNSPLHF. As DNA, the CDR3 is TGTGCCAGCGTATTGGGGGGGCACGGCAGGTATAATTCACCCCTCCACTTT. The V and J genes are TRBV2 and TRBJ1-6; TRBD1 is a possible D gene (6 bases). Trimming shortened V by 8 bases and J by 4 bases, and 21 bases separated the two germline ends. The CDR3 is 17 amino acids. CDR1 is SNHLY and CDR2 is FYNNEI in the germline V gene.

The rearrangement joins TRBV15 to TRBJ1-2; D is perhaps TRBD1 (5 bases). Trimming shortened V by 6 bases and J by 0 bases, and 8 bases separated the two germline ends. Germline values: CDR1 LNHNV, CDR2 YYDKDF (reference sequence). CDR3 length: 13 residues. CDR3 sequence (DNA): TGTGCCACCAGTGGGGGGGCTAACTATGGCTACACCTTC. Its translation is CATSGGANYGYTF. The whole variable domain, remainder taken from reference TRBV15 and TRBJ1-2, is DAMVIQNPRYQVTQFGKPVTLSCSQTLNHNVMYWYQQKSSQAPKLLFHYYDKDFNNEADTPDNFQSRRPNTSFCFLDIRSPGLGDTAMYLCATSGGANYGYTFGSGTRLTVV.

This clone was detected once. The chain links TRBV7-2 to TRBJ2-7; a weak D match, TRBD1 (5 bases). The germline gives CDR1 SGHTA, CDR2 FQGNSA. The CDR3 spans 14 residues. Deletions cut 1 base from V and 6 bases from J, with 13 bases between. The CDR3 DNA is TGTGCCAGCAGCTTAGAGGGGTCTCTAAGCGAGCAGTACTTC. Translating gives CASSLEGSLSEQYF.

Here the CDR3 reads CASSWTGEGNTEAFF. Written as DNA, the CDR3 is TGTGCCAGCAGTTGGACAGGGGAGGGGAACACTGAAGCTTTCTTT. This rearrangement joins TRBV27 to TRBJ1-1; TRBD1 matches 9 bases. Germline CDR1 reads MNHEY; CDR2 reads SMNVEV (reference sequence). V was clipped by 4 bases and J by 1 base; unmatched bases: 4. The CDR3 is 15 amino acids.

The chain joins TRBV7-6 to TRBJ2-3, with TRBD2 matching over 8 bases. The germline V gene encodes CDR1 SGHVS and CDR2 FNYEAQ. V shed 1 base and J 2 bases; nucleotides not matched to a gene: 5. This CDR3 is 16 amino acids long. Here the CDR3 reads CASSLVGTRDTDTQYF. The CDR3 nucleotides are TGTGCCAGCAGCTTAGTCGGGACTAGGGACACAGATACGCAGTATTTT.

The rearrangement uses TRBV5-1 and TRBJ1-2, with 10 nucleotides matching TRBD1. Germline CDR1 SGHRS, CDR2 YFSETQ. This CDR3 contains 16 residues. V was clipped by 4 bases and J by 1 base; unmatched bases: 7. The CDR3 loop is CASSPGDRGLNYGYTF. In DNA form, the CDR3 reads TGCGCCAGCAGCCCGGGGGACAGGGGCCTTAACTATGGCTACACCTTC.